This T cell receptor (beta chain) is from a study of blood T cell repertoires in COVID-19. Overall study context: Donors in the United States, Italy and Spain gave samples during acute or convalescent COVID-19. PBMCs, B-cell-depleted T cells, or T cells were the source of the cDNA or gDNA that made up the material.

Per the study methods: Reference gene primers were amplified, and this amplification served to estimate nucleated cell counts. Here immunoSEQ multiplex PCR was the method, and the copy in TCRdb shows in-frame clones only, minus some. The DNA was the basis for D and trimming; V, J and clone size are from that table. The table has approximately 97,000 clones, 85% seen once. The sequencing input was peripheral blood. The TCR originated in an elderly man with acute or convalescent COVID-19.

CDR3 DNA sequence: TGTGCCAGCAGTTTACGGGAAACCATCTACGAGCAGTACTTC. As protein: CASSLRETIYEQYF. V gene TRBV27 combines with J gene TRBJ2-7; perhaps TRBD2 as D (5 bases). The CDR3 totals 14 residues. Trimming shortened V by 2 bases and J by 3 bases, and 11 bases separated the two germline ends. Looked up from germline, CDR1 is MNHEY and CDR2 is SMNVEV (reference sequence).